The 30 T cell receptor beta chains in this list originate from one sample, sequenced in a study of cytomegalovirus exposure and HLA in healthy donors. The PCR used 60 Vbeta and 13 Jbeta primers. Sequencing used immunoSEQ multiplex PCR; TCRdb keeps in-frame clones, though not all of them. The sample includes under 200,000 clones, roughly 80% seen only once; the top ten take approximately 6.3%. The sequencing input was PBMCs. The receptors were gathered from a man aged 40-49 years in good health and CMV-seropositive.

This rearrangement joins TRBV7-9 to TRBJ1-6; tentative D call: TRBD1 (6 bases). Germline assignment: CDR1 SEHNR and CDR2 FQNEAQ (reference sequence). This CDR3 region has 15 residues. Trimming removed 4 bases at V and 8 bases at J, with 15 bases between. For the CDR3, the DNA is TGTGCCAGCAGCTATGATCGGGGGGCGGATTCACCCCTCCACTTT. Its protein product is CASSYDRGADSPLHF.

The CDR3: CASRQGARGYTF. DNA of the CDR3: TGTGCCAGTCGACAGGGGGCTAGAGGCTACACCTTC. The chain uses TRBV6-5 and TRBJ1-2; 10 nucleotides match TRBD1. V lost 9 bases to trimming and J lost 8 bases; unmatched junction nucleotides: 6. The CDR3 extends over 12 amino acids. Germline V gives CDR1 MNHEY, CDR2 SVGAGI.

This chain joins TRBV5-6 and TRBJ2-1; maybe TRBD1 (7 bases). The germline CDR1 and CDR2 sequences are SGHDT and YYEEEE. V was cut by 3 bases and J by 0 bases, with 13 bases left in between. The CDR3 is 16 residues long. CDR3 region: CASSSRGVSSYNEQFF. The CDR3 region has the DNA TGTGCCAGCAGCTCCAGGGGGGTGAGCTCCTACAATGAGCAGTTCTTC. Looking up the rest from reference TRBV5-6 and TRBJ2-1 gives the full variable domain: DAGVTQSPTHLIKTRGQQVTLRCSPKSGHDTVSWYQQALGQGPQFIFQYYEEEERQRGNFPDRFSGHQFPNYSSELNVNALLLGDSALYLCASSSRGVSSYNEQFFGPGTRLTVL.

The CDR3 DNA is TGTGCCAGCAGCTCATTGGACGGGAAGAACACTGAAGCTTTCTTT. It codes for CASSSLDGKNTEAFF. The rearrangement links TRBV7-9 to TRBJ1-1; no firm D call. This CDR3 spans 15 amino acids. The V gene's germline CDR1 is SEHNR and CDR2 FQNEAQ (reference sequence). Between the trimmed V and J ends, which lost 4 bases and 1 base, there was a span of 13 bases.

The chain combines TRBV7-9 with TRBJ2-5; 10 nucleotides line up with TRBD2. V gave up 4 bases and J gave up 1 base; unmatched junction bases: 6. Germline V CDR1 and CDR2: SEHNR, FQNEAQ (reference sequence). The CDR3 has 16 residues. CDR3: CASSSRTSGVQETQYF. CDR3 nucleotide sequence: TGTGCCAGCAGCTCGCGGACTAGCGGAGTCCAAGAGACCCAGTACTTC.

This chain joins TRBV19 and TRBJ2-3, with D tentatively TRBD1 (5 bases). Trimming took off 1 base at V and 4 bases at J, with 9 bases between the two ends. The CDR3 consists of 14 residues. Germline V lookup: CDR1 LNHDA, CDR2 SQIVND (reference sequence). The DNA of the CDR3 is TGTGCCAGTAGTATAGGGGGCTCGGCAGATACGCAGTATTTT. It translates to CASSIGGSADTQYF.

This chain joins TRBV6-6 and TRBJ2-7; maybe TRBD1 (5 bases). The length of the CDR3 is 14 residues. Germline CDR1 and CDR2: MNHNY and SVGAGI (reference sequence). Trimming took off 2 bases at V and 1 base at J, with 9 bases between the two ends. The CDR3 DNA reads TGTGCCAGCAGTTACGTCGACAGTTCCTACGAGCAGTACTTC. This codes for CASSYVDSSYEQYF.

Points on this clone: Other DNA sequences of this sample code for an identical CDR3. In DNA form, the CDR3 reads TGTGCCAGCAGCCTGACAGGGGTGGGCTACACCTTC. Protein: CASSLTGVGYTF. This chain uses TRBV28 with TRBJ1-2, with TRBD1 matching over 8 bases. Germline V lookup: CDR1 MDHEN, CDR2 SYDVKM. This CDR3 comprises 12 residues. The trim removed 6 bases at V and 8 bases at J, leaving 5 bases unmatched.

The gene calls are TRBV28 and TRBJ2-5; 7 bases are shared with TRBD2. The CDR3 length is 16 residues. The V gene's germline CDR1 is MDHEN and CDR2 SYDVKM. The V segment lost 3 bases and the J segment 1 base; nucleotides outside the gene matches: 8. The CDR3 DNA reads TGTGCCAGCAGTTTTGATGGGACGGGGGGCCAAGAGACCCAGTACTTC. Its translation is CASSFDGTGGQETQYF.

The CDR3 DNA sequence: TGTGCCAGCTCCCGCACGGGGGACCCGGGCGGGGCTTTCTTT. This translates into CASSRTGDPGGAFF. The chain uses TRBV18 and TRBJ1-1, with D perhaps TRBD1 (5 bases). CDR3 length equals 14 residues. Between the trimmed V and J ends, which lost 6 bases and 11 bases, there was a span of 22 bases. CDR1 and CDR2 (germline): KGHSH, LQKENI.

The V gene is TRBV19, the J gene TRBJ2-4; 7 bases align to TRBD1. Losses at the gene ends were 6 bases for V and 4 bases for J; bases not matched to a gene: 6. From germline, CDR1 is LNHDA and CDR2 SQIVND (reference sequence). The CDR3 is 14 amino acids. The CDR3 spells CASRLVDRKNIQYF. CDR3 DNA sequence: TGTGCCAGTAGGCTGGTGGACAGGAAAAACATTCAGTACTTC. The complete variable domain, with remaining parts taken from reference TRBV19 and TRBJ2-4, reads DGGITQSPKYLFRKEGQNVTLSCEQNLNHDAMYWYRQDPGQGLRLIYYSQIVNDFQKGDIAEGYSVSREKKESFPLTVTSAQKNPTAFYLCASRLVDRKNIQYFGAGTRLSVL.

The chain links TRBV27 to TRBJ1-1; possible D gene TRBD1, 5 bases. Germline CDR1 reads MNHEY; CDR2 reads SMNVEV (reference sequence). The V end lost 6 bases, the J end lost 8 bases, and 13 bases lay between the germline ends. The CDR3 is 12 residues long. The CDR3 is CASSRWGGEAFF. Written as DNA, the CDR3 is TGTGCCAGCAGCCGGTGGGGGGGGGAAGCTTTCTTT.

This chain uses TRBV7-8 with TRBJ1-6; 8 nucleotides line up with TRBD1. Unmatched junction bases numbered 3, after V lost 4 bases and J lost 7 bases. Germline loops: CDR1 SGHVS, CDR2 FQNEAQ. The CDR3 covers 14 residues. The CDR3 loop is CASSSGQGNSPLHF. CDR3 bases: TGTGCCAGCAGCTCAGGACAGGGAAATTCACCCCTCCACTTT.

The gene calls are TRBV27 and TRBJ2-7, with 9 bases aligning to TRBD2. V lost 4 bases, J lost 7 bases, and 11 bases stayed unmatched. The germline V gene encodes CDR1 MNHEY and CDR2 SMNVEV (reference sequence). The CDR3 runs 15 residues. The chain's CDR3 is CASSSHEAGGSEQYF. CDR3 nucleotides: TGTGCCAGCAGTTCCCATGAAGCGGGGGGCTCGGAGCAGTACTTC.

This rearrangement joins TRBV19 to TRBJ2-6, with D possibly matching TRBD1 (7 bases). V lost 5 bases to trimming and J lost 0 bases, with 14 bases between them. Germline CDR1 reads LNHDA; CDR2 reads SQIVND (reference sequence). The CDR3 covers 17 residues. CDR3: CASSLVRGVSGANVLTF. In DNA, the CDR3 is TGTGCCAGTAGTCTAGTCAGGGGGGTCTCTGGGGCCAACGTCCTGACTTTC.

The chain combines TRBV11-2 with TRBJ2-5; no firm D call. The CDR3 spans 13 residues. Germline assignment: CDR1 SGHAT and CDR2 FQNNGV. Deletions cut 4 bases from V and 2 bases from J, with 8 bases between. The chain's CDR3 is CASSSKIQETQYF. CDR3 nucleotides: TGTGCCAGCAGCTCCAAAATTCAAGAGACCCAGTACTTC.

About this clone: The germline gene is not matched at one end of the junction; a read error may be the cause. The V call is TRBV5-6, the J call TRBJ1-1; D call uncertain. The CDR3 runs 11 residues. Germline values: CDR1 SGHDT, CDR2 YYEEEE. Written as DNA, the CDR3 is TGTGCCAGCGGCTTTGCCGGGGAAGCTTTCTTT. Protein: CASGFAGEAFF.

The V gene is TRBV4-3, the J gene TRBJ2-7; 10 nucleotides align to TRBD1. This CDR3 has 14 residues. Germline V gene sequence: CDR1 LGHNA, CDR2 YSLEER. J lost 4 bases, V lost 4 bases, and 4 bases had no gene match. The DNA of the CDR3 is TGCGCCAGCAGCCTAGACAGGGGGCCTTACGAGCAGTACTTC. This encodes CASSLDRGPYEQYF.

The V and J genes are TRBV10-3 and TRBJ2-1, with 14 bases fitting TRBD2. In germline, CDR1 is ENHRY, CDR2 SYGVKD. This CDR3 has 15 residues. V lost 4 bases, J lost 13 bases, and 9 bases stayed unmatched. CDR3 sequence: CAISAGTSGGVEQFF. CDR3 DNA: TGTGCCATCAGTGCCGGGACTAGCGGGGGAGTGGAACAGTTCTTC.

This chain joins TRBV19 and TRBJ2-7; a possible D gene is TRBD2 (5 bases). The CDR3 covers 14 residues. V was trimmed by 1 base and J by 1 base, leaving 8 bases between them. Germline V CDR1 and CDR2: LNHDA, SQIVND (reference sequence). The CDR3 sequence is CASSIGRASYEQYF. CDR3 nucleotides: TGTGCCAGTAGTATAGGGCGGGCATCCTACGAGCAGTACTTC.

This clone was picked up one time. The chain links TRBV2 to TRBJ1-5; no reliable D call. CDR1 and CDR2 (germline): SNHLY, FYNNEI. CDR3 length: 14 amino acids. V was cut by 4 bases and J by 8 bases, with 15 bases left in between. CDR3 sequence (DNA): TGTGCCAGCAGTGTAGCGGCTAGGAGGAAGCCCCAGCATTTT. This encodes CASSVAARRKPQHF.

This clone was found a few times. V is TRBV4-2 and J is TRBJ1-2; D is unclear. Between the trimmed V and J ends, which lost 0 bases and 7 bases, there was a span of 15 bases. This CDR3 comprises 15 residues. Germline V gene lookup returns CDR1 LGHNA and CDR2 YNFKEQ. DNA of the CDR3: TGTGCCAGCAGCCAAGAGAGGTATGAAGGCTTTGGCTACACCTTC. Amino acid sequence: CASSQERYEGFGYTF.

The chain joins TRBV5-1 to TRBJ2-5, with 14 bases lining up with TRBD2. Trimming took 0 bases from V and 5 from J; bases not matched to a gene: 3. The CDR3 loop spans 16 amino acids. In germline, CDR1 is SGHRS, CDR2 YFSETQ. The CDR3 bases are TGCGCCAGCAGCTTGGGGGGACTAGCGGGGGTCGAGACCCAGTACTTC. It yields the protein CASSLGGLAGVETQYF.

The V and J genes are TRBV9 and TRBJ2-5; TRBD2 matches 9 bases. Trimming cost V 3 bases and J 3 bases; bases outside gene matches: 6. The CDR3 has 15 residues. Germline assignment: CDR1 SGDLS and CDR2 YYNGEE. The CDR3 region has the DNA TGTGCCAGCAGCGCGAGTAGCGGGGGTGAAGAGACCCAGTACTTC. It is translated as CASSASSGGEETQYF.

The rearrangement joins TRBV19 to TRBJ1-6, with 7 bases fitting TRBD1. Losses at the gene ends were 3 bases for V and 7 bases for J; bases not matched to a gene: 9. Germline CDR1 is LNHDA and CDR2 is SQIVND (reference sequence). This CDR3 spans 16 amino acids. CDR3 residues: CASSIRHTGENSPLHF. The DNA of the CDR3 is TGTGCCAGTAGTATCCGCCACACAGGGGAGAATTCACCCCTCCACTTT.

The rearrangement links TRBV12-1 to TRBJ1-6; the D call TRBD1 from the table was never checked on the DNA. TRBV12-1 is termed a pseudogene. The CDR3 totals 15 residues. This chain's CDR3 is CASSFAGTKNSPLHF. The CDR3 region has the DNA TGTGCCAGCAGCTTTGCCGGGACAAAGAATTCACCCCTCCACTTT.

The V gene is TRBV6-5, the J gene TRBJ2-3, with unresolved D. CDR1 and CDR2 from the germline V gene are MNHEY and SVGAGI. Trimming removed 7 bases at V and 4 bases at J, with 15 bases between. The CDR3 totals 14 residues. CDR3 loop: CASTRRAEADTQYF. The CDR3 nucleotides read TGTGCCAGCACCCGACGCGCCGAGGCAGATACGCAGTATTTT.

The V gene is TRBV9, the J gene TRBJ1-4, with a tentative D call TRBD1 (5 bases). The germline V gene has CDR1 SGDLS and CDR2 YYNGEE. The CDR3 runs to 16 residues. The V end was cut by 4 bases, the J end by 3 bases, with 16 bases between. DNA for the CDR3: TGTGCCAGCAGCCCCGACTCAGGGAAAGCTAATGAAAAACTGTTTTTT. This encodes CASSPDSGKANEKLFF.

The chain couples TRBV4-3 to TRBJ1-5; D is possibly TRBD1 (5 bases). Trimming pared 0 bases from V and 7 bases from J, leaving 13 bases between. The germline gives CDR1 LGHNA, CDR2 YSLEER. The CDR3 contains 15 residues. The CDR3 sequence: CASSQDKGVRQPQHF. Written as DNA, the CDR3 is TGCGCCAGCAGCCAAGATAAAGGGGTGAGGCAGCCCCAGCATTTT.

The chain couples TRBV2 to TRBJ2-3, with 12 bases lining up with TRBD1. CDR1 and CDR2 from the germline V gene are SNHLY and FYNNEI. This CDR3 spans 14 amino acids. The trim removed 7 bases at V and 5 bases at J, leaving 4 bases unmatched. The CDR3 here is CASTGTGGIDTQYF. The CDR3, as DNA: TGTGCCAGCACCGGGACAGGGGGCATAGATACGCAGTATTTT.